The 3 T cell receptor beta chains below were found in one sample sequenced in a study of OX40 agonist ivuxolimab in advanced cancers. Library construction relied on the immunoSEQ multiplex PCR assay. TCRdb mirrors the immuneACCESS table, restricted to in-frame sequences. Some clones are absent from its copies; in checked studies, under half trace to an unresolved V gene, and the reason for the others is unknown. For this sample the table gives roughly 50,000 clones, of which 87% were detected only once. The top ten constitute approximately 0.4% of the sample. The source material was CD4+ or CD8+ T cells sorted from blood, sampled in a trial of the OX40 agonist ivuxolimab. Receptors originate from an adult with an advanced solid tumor such as melanoma, head and neck, liver or kidney cancer.

This chain connects TRBV5-1 to TRBJ2-1; D is unresolved. V lost 0 bases and J 0 bases, leaving 7 bases between the germline ends. This CDR3 has 15 residues. Germline V CDR1 and CDR2: SGHRS, YFSETQ. CDR3 bases: TGCGCCAGCAGCTTGGGGGATAGCTCCTACAATGAGCAGTTCTTC. Encoded protein: CASSLGDSSYNEQFF.

The chain couples TRBV5-1 to TRBJ2-5, with D maybe TRBD1 (5 bases). Per the germline V gene, CDR1 is SGHRS and CDR2 is YFSETQ. V gave up 0 bases and J gave up 5 bases, with 14 bases separating them. The CDR3 totals 15 residues. CDR3 region: CASSLEVGRQETQYF. CDR3 nucleotide sequence: TGCGCCAGCAGCTTGGAAGTGGGGCGTCAGGAGACCCAGTACTTC.

This chain links TRBV28 with TRBJ2-3; D perhaps matches TRBD1 (6 bases). Germline CDR1 is MDHEN and CDR2 is SYDVKM. CDR3 length equals 15 residues. V shed 6 bases and J shed 0 bases, with 13 bases lying between them. The DNA of the CDR3 is TGTGCCAGCAGGGACAGTTTTACTAGCACAGATACGCAGTATTTT. This gives the protein CASRDSFTSTDTQYF.